This TCR beta chain came from a study of post-analysis software for immune sequencing data. Study-wide context: The disease courses covered relapsing-remitting, secondary progressive and progressive-relapsing multiple sclerosis.

Germline loops: CDR1 SQVTM, CDR2 ANQGSEA. The CDR3 sequence is 13 residues long. The V gene lost 5 bases and the J gene lost 7 bases, with 15 bases spanning the gap. General study findings and limits: TRBV segments more frequent in patients than in controls numbered five and included TRBV5-6, TRBV5-1 and TRBV20-1. Clustering by F measure revealed strong co-clustering among samples prepared together in one batch. When compared against controls, multiple sclerosis patients showed significantly lower normalized Chao1 diversity.

Presence of unique molecular identifiers characterized the TCR beta cDNA libraries. Yield was approximately 500,000 cDNA molecules from around 1 to 10 million T cells. MiXCR, run by TCRdb on the PCR reads, gives a single entry per CDR3 protein. The table shows 600,000 to 750,000 distinct CDR3 sequences, with about 60% occurring only once. About this clonotype itself: What it binds is unknown.

The chain couples TRBV29-1 to TRBJ2-4; D is unresolved. Sequenced material: blood. The origin of this receptor is a girl aged 2 to 10 with multiple sclerosis. CDR3 sequence reads: CSVRDGVENIQYF. CDR3 nucleotide sequence: TGCAGCGTTCGAGACGGAGTAGAGAACATTCAGTACTTC.